This entry lists 16 T cell receptor beta chains sequenced from one sample in a study of CD4+ T cells in melanoma. The assay was immunoSEQ multiplex PCR, and TCRdb's table has in-frame clones only and misses some. The table records 110,000 to 150,000 clones, around 90% of them present only once. These receptors originate from a human donor with melanoma.

The chain has TRBV5-1 and TRBJ2-5; 14 positions agree with TRBD2. Germline V gene data show CDR1 as SGHRS and CDR2 as YFSETQ. This CDR3 has 16 residues. J lost 1 base, V lost 4 bases, and 3 bases had no gene match. CDR3 DNA sequence: TGCGCCAGCAGCAAGGGACTAGCGGGGGTCCAAGAGACCCAGTACTTC. Translation gives CASSKGLAGVQETQYF.

The rearrangement joins TRBV10-2 to TRBJ2-7; possibly TRBD1 for D (5 bases). V lost 6 bases, J lost 7 bases, and 13 bases lay in between. There are 12 residues in the CDR3. CDR1 is WSHSY, CDR2 SAAADI, per germline. The CDR3 sequence: CASRDTLREQYF. CDR3 coding DNA: TGCGCCAGCAGGGACACCCTCCGGGAGCAGTACTTC.

The chain links TRBV15 to TRBJ2-5, with 7 bases that match TRBD2. This CDR3 has 13 amino acids. The V and J ends lost 0 bases and 10 bases, in that order; junction bases with no gene match: 5. CDR1 and CDR2 (germline): LNHNV, YYDKDF (reference sequence). The CDR3 loop is CATSRDKRGNQYF. The CDR3 DNA follows: TGTGCCACCAGCAGAGATAAGCGGGGCAACCAGTACTTC.

The V gene is TRBV6-1, the J gene TRBJ1-1; tentatively, D is TRBD1 (6 bases). Germline CDR1 reads MNHNS; CDR2 reads SASEGT. The CDR3 runs to 14 residues. With 6 bases removed from V and 4 bases from J, the gap between germline ends came to 15 bases. The CDR3 loop is CASRGGGAVTEAFF. The DNA for the CDR3 is TGTGCCAGCAGGGGAGGGGGGGCAGTCACTGAAGCTTTCTTT.

This rearrangement joins TRBV9 to TRBJ1-3; D is ambiguous. Trimming pared 3 bases from V and 3 bases from J, leaving 7 bases between. Germline V CDR1 and CDR2: SGDLS, YYNGEE. The CDR3 covers 13 residues. CDR3 nucleotides: TGTGCCAGCAGCGCGGGCCTTGGAAACACCATATATTTT. This translates into CASSAGLGNTIYF.

The rearrangement joins TRBV29-1 to TRBJ1-1; D not certain. Germline CDR1 SQVTM, CDR2 ANQGSEA. The CDR3 covers 11 residues. V lost 4 bases and J 3 bases, leaving 6 bases between the germline ends. The CDR3 loop is CSVGRHTEAFF. The CDR3 nucleotides read TGCAGCGTTGGGCGGCACACTGAAGCTTTCTTT.

The CDR3: CASSTGTLGGYTF. CDR3 bases: TGTGCCAGCAGCACCGGGACCCTGGGTGGCTACACCTTC. V and J are TRBV7-9 and TRBJ1-2, with D possibly being TRBD1 (5 bases). CDR1 is SEHNR and CDR2 is FQNEAQ in the germline V gene (reference sequence). This CDR3 is 13 amino acids long. The V end was cut by 5 bases, the J end by 7 bases, with 14 bases between.

The V gene is TRBV30, the J gene TRBJ1-2; maybe TRBD1 (5 bases). The germline gives CDR1 GTSNPN, CDR2 SVGIG (reference sequence). V was trimmed by 3 bases and J by 4 bases, leaving 12 bases between them. CDR3 size: 13 residues. The CDR3 region has the DNA TGTGCCTGGAGCCGGGACGGGAGCTATGGCTACACCTTC. Protein product: CAWSRDGSYGYTF.

J is TRBJ1-5 and V is TRBV27; D remains ambiguous. The CDR3 consists of 15 residues. Looked up from germline, CDR1 is MNHEY and CDR2 is SMNVEV (reference sequence). V shed 6 bases and J shed 7 bases, with 19 bases lying between them. The CDR3 nucleotides are TGTGCCAGCAGAGAGAGGTCCACCCTAATCCAGCCCCAGCATTTT. This translates into CASRERSTLIQPQHF.

The V gene is TRBV18, the J gene TRBJ2-7, with TRBD1 identical over 9 bases. J lost 3 bases, V lost 3 bases, and 6 bases had no gene match. Germline CDR1 reads KGHSH; CDR2 reads LQKENI. The CDR3 contains 15 residues. The CDR3: CASSPPGTGIYEQYF. The CDR3 DNA is TGTGCCAGCTCACCCCCCGGGACAGGGATCTACGAGCAGTACTTC.

The V and J genes are TRBV7-6 and TRBJ2-7, with a tentative D call TRBD2 (5 bases). The V gene lost 5 bases and the J gene lost 2 bases, with 13 bases spanning the gap. Germline V gene data show CDR1 as SGHVS and CDR2 as FNYEAQ. This CDR3 region has 14 residues. The CDR3 is CASSPDPRAYEQYF. The CDR3 DNA follows: TGTGCCAGCAGCCCAGACCCGAGGGCCTACGAGCAGTACTTC.

The V call is TRBV7-6, the J call TRBJ1-4; D remains unclear. CDR1 is SGHVS, CDR2 FNYEAQ, per germline. The CDR3 runs 14 residues. V was clipped by 0 bases and J by 2 bases, with 4 bases between them. The CDR3 nucleotides are TGTGCCAGCAGCTTAGCCCCTACTAATGAAAAACTGTTTTTT. Amino acid sequence: CASSLAPTNEKLFF. The variable domain in full, completed from reference TRBV7-6 and TRBJ1-4, reads GAGVSQSPRYKVTKRGQDVALRCDPISGHVSLYWYRQALGQGPEFLTYFNYEAQQDKSGLPNDRFSAERPEGSISTLTIQRTEQRDSAMYRCASSLAPTNEKLFFGSGTQLSVL.

The chain combines TRBV7-9 with TRBJ2-2; 9 bases line up with TRBD1. This CDR3 is 16 amino acids long. Germline loops: CDR1 SEHNR, CDR2 FQNEAQ (reference sequence). J lost 6 bases, V lost 0 bases, and 5 bases had no gene match. CDR3 in DNA: TGTGCCAGCAGCTTAGCTGGGACAGGGCGGGCCGGGGAGCTGTTTTTT. Protein product: CASSLAGTGRAGELFF.

Details on this clone: At one end the junction does not follow the germline gene, possibly because of a read error. The V and J genes are TRBV11-2 and TRBJ1-6; 7 bases fit TRBD1. CDR3 length equals 12 residues. CDR1 SGHAT and CDR2 FQNNGV come from the germline V gene. The CDR3 bases are TGTGCCAGCAGCTTGACAGGGTTCGGCCGGACCTTT. It yields the protein CASSLTGFGRTF.

The chain has TRBV9 and TRBJ2-7, with 7 nucleotides matching TRBD1. CDR1 and CDR2 from the germline V gene are SGDLS and YYNGEE. V shed 3 bases and J 2 bases; nucleotides not matched to a gene: 11. This CDR3 region has 16 residues. The chain's CDR3 is CASSARGDSLAYEQYF. In DNA, the CDR3 is TGTGCCAGCAGCGCACGAGGGGACAGCCTGGCCTACGAGCAGTACTTC.

In this sample, this clone turned up once. The V call is TRBV7-8, the J call TRBJ2-3, with 7 positions matching TRBD2. Germline V gene lookup returns CDR1 SGHVS and CDR2 FQNEAQ. The trim removed 3 bases at V and 4 bases at J, leaving 4 bases unmatched. This CDR3 spans 14 amino acids. The CDR3 reads CASSFRLAADTQYF. The DNA for the CDR3 is TGTGCCAGCAGCTTTAGACTAGCAGCAGATACGCAGTATTTT. Based on the CDR3 plus reference TRBV7-8 and TRBJ2-3, the full variable domain is GAGVSQSPRYKVAKRGQDVALRCDPISGHVSLFWYQQALGQGPEFLTYFQNEAQLDKSGLPSDRFFAERPEGSVSTLKIQRTQQEDSAVYLCASSFRLAADTQYFGPGTRLTVL.